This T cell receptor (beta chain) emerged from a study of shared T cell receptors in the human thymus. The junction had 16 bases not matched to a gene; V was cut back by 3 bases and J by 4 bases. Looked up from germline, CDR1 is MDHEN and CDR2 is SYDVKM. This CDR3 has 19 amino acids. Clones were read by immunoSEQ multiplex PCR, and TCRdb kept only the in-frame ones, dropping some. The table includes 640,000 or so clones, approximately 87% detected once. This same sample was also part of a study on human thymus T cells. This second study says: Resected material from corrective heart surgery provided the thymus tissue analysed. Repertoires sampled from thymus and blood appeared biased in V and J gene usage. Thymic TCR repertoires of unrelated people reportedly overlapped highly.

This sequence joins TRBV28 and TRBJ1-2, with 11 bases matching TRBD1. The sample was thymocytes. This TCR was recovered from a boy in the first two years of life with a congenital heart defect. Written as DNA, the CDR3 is TGTGCCAGCAGTTTTGGGAGGAAGAAGGACGGGACAGGGGGCTATGGCTACACCTTC. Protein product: CASSFGRKKDGTGGYGYTF.